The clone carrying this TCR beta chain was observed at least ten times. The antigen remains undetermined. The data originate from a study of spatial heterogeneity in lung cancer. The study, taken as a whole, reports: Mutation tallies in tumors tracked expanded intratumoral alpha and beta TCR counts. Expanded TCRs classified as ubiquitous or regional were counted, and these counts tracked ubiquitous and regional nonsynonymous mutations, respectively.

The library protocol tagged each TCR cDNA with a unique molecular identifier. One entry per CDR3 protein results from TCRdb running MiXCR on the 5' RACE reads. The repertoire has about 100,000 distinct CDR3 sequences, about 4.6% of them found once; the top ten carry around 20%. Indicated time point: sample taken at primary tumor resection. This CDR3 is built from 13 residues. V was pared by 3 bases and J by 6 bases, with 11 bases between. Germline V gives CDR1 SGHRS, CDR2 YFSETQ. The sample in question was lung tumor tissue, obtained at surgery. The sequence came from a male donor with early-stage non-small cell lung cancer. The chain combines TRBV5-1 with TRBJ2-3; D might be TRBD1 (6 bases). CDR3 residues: CASSSAGADTQYF. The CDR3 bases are TGCGCCAGCAGCTCTGCAGGGGCGGATACGCAGTATTTT.